Included here is one T cell receptor beta chain sequence, with context. Its antigen is currently unknown. The entry originates in a study of T cells in Graves' hyperthyroidism and ophthalmopathy. Study-level results: Most thyroid clonotypes expanded above 0.001 were also detected in blood. Ophthalmopathy was predicted by the model a median of about six months ahead of onset.

Germline CDR1 and CDR2: SGHTA and FQGNSA. The V end lost 5 bases, the J end lost 4 bases, and 14 bases lay between the germline ends. The CDR3 runs to 15 residues. RNA transcripts were the template for amplifying TCR beta CDR3 regions. Using the HTBI primer set, a first-round RT-PCR was run on the TCR CDR3. In TCRdb, the multiplex PCR reads were re-called with MiXCR into one record per CDR3 protein. The data show about 200,000 distinct CDR3 sequences, less than 20% seen once. Reasons for excluding patients were uncontrolled infection, other autoimmune disease, pregnancy or lactation. This receptor was taken from a woman aged 50 to 60 with Graves' hyperthyroidism. The sequenced material came from blood. The rearrangement links TRBV7-2 to TRBJ2-2, with D possibly TRBD2 on 6 matching bases. CDR3 sequence reads: CASSTTSSGTGELFF. The CDR3 DNA is TGTGCCAGCAGCACTACTAGCTCCGGCACCGGGGAGCTGTTTTTT.